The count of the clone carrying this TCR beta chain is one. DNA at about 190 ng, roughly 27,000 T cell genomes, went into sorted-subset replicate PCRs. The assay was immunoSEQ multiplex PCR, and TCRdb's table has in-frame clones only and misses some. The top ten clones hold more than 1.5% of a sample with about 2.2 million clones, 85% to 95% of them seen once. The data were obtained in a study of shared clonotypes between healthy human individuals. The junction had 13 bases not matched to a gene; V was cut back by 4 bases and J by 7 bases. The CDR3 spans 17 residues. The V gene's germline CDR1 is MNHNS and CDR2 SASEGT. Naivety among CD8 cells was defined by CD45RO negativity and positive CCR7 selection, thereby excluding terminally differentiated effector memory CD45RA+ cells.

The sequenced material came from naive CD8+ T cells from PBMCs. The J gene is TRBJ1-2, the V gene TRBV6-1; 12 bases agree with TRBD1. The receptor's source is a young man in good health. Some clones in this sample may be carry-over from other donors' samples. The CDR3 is CASSGSGQGAPGGGYTF. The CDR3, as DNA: TGTGCCAGCAGTGGGTCGGGACAGGGGGCGCCGGGCGGTGGCTACACCTTC.